A selection of T cell receptor beta chains follows, all from one sample in a study of blood T cell repertoires in COVID-19. Some clones are missing from TCRdb's copy, which holds only in-frame ones; the method was immunoSEQ multiplex PCR. Altogether some 180,000 clones are present, 81% being singletons, with the ten largest covering around 10%. Sequenced input: peripheral blood. These TCRs come from a woman aged 40 to 50 with COVID-19, enrolled during active disease. The CDR3 runs from the conserved cysteine through the conserved F or W. The D gene is left open where the match is weak. Size is stated for part of the rows, as once, few or many counts, or as a class when the clone is expanded.

>TRBJ2-1|few|TRBV25-1|TRBD2
CASSEGLAGLFYNEQFF
TGTGCCAGCAGTGAGGGACTAGCGGGACTATTCTACAATGAGCAGTTCTTC
>TRBJ2-1|-|TRBV24-1|TRBD2
CATSDPGTSHNEQFF
TGTGCCACCAGTGATCCCGGGACTAGCCACAATGAGCAGTTCTTC
>TRBJ2-7|-|TRBV28|-
CASRQSGGPSYEQYF
TGTGCCAGCAGGCAGAGCGGAGGCCCCTCGTACGAGCAGTACTTC
>TRBJ2-5|-|TRBV6-5|-
CASSYSSGETQYF
TGTGCCAGCAGTTACTCAAGCGGAGAGACCCAGTACTTC
>TRBJ1-1|-|TRBV12-3/TRBV12-4|-
CASRSRGEAFF
TGTGCCAGCAGATCACGCGGGGAAGCTTTCTTT
>TRBJ2-7|once|TRBV30|TRBD1
CAWRKSGGSYEQYF
TGTGCCTGGAGAAAATCAGGGGGCTCATACGAGCAGTACTTC
>TRBJ2-7|-|TRBV27|TRBD2
CASSFGGRPPSYEQYF
TGTGCCAGCAGTTTTGGCGGGAGGCCTCCCTCCTACGAGCAGTACTTC
>TRBJ2-5|-|TRBV5-1|-
CASSLEGETQYF
TGCGCCAGCAGCTTGGAGGGGGAGACCCAGTACTTC
>TRBJ2-5|-|TRBV2|TRBD1
CASIRGQGRKETQYF
TGTGCCAGCATTCGGGGACAGGGGAGGAAAGAGACCCAGTACTTC
>TRBJ2-2|-|TRBV2|-
CASSEVSGSGELFF
TGTGCCAGCAGTGAAGTATCCGGGTCCGGGGAGCTGTTTTTT
>TRBJ2-7|-|TRBV30|-
CAWRGPYEQYF
TGTGCCTGGAGGGGGCCATACGAGCAGTACTTC
>TRBJ1-2|-|TRBV2|-
CASSERGQDCTF
TGTGCCAGCAGTGAGAGGGGACAAGACTGCACCTTC
>TRBJ1-6|-|TRBV6-6|-
CASSLFSSPLHF
TGTGCCAGCAGCCTCTTCAGTTCACCCCTCCACTTT
>TRBJ1-1|-|TRBV19|TRBD1
CASNEQGAEAFF
TGTGCCAGTAATGAGCAGGGGGCCGAGGCTTTCTTT
>TRBJ1-2|-|TRBV7-9|-
CASTTGQPYGYTF
TGTGCCAGCACTACCGGACAGCCCTATGGCTACACCTTC
>TRBJ2-2|-|TRBV13|-
CASAGGPTGELFF
TGTGCCAGCGCCGGCGGGCCCACCGGGGAGCTGTTTTTT
>TRBJ1-5|many|TRBV19|-
CASSTGAGGGQPQHF
TGTGCCAGTAGTACGGGAGCCGGCGGGGGGCAGCCCCAGCATTTT
>TRBJ1-2|-|TRBV19|TRBD1
CASSWSGQLYGYTF
TGTGCCAGTAGCTGGTCGGGACAGCTCTATGGCTACACCTTC
>TRBJ2-2|once|TRBV7-2|-
CASSPYIGELFF
TGTGCCAGCAGCCCGTACATCGGGGAGCTGTTTTTT
>TRBJ2-3|few|TRBV13|-
CASSLVRGRRGGLVADTQYF
TGTGCCAGCAGCTTAGTCAGGGGACGCAGGGGCGGACTAGTGGCAGATACGCAGTATTTT
>TRBJ2-1|-|TRBV19|TRBD1
CASSMRPGTVDNEQFF
TGTGCCAGTAGTATGAGACCCGGGACAGTCGACAATGAGCAGTTCTTC
>TRBJ2-1|many|TRBV6-4|TRBD1
CASSDLGQGHNEQFF
TGTGCCAGCAGTGACTTGGGACAGGGGCACAATGAGCAGTTCTTC
>TRBJ1-1|-|TRBV6-5|-
CASTKQMNTEAFF
TGTGCCAGCACTAAACAGATGAACACTGAAGCTTTCTTT
>TRBJ2-7|few|TRBV7-2|-
CASSITSSYEQYF
TGTGCCAGCAGCATAACAAGCTCCTACGAGCAGTACTTC